This is a list of T cell receptor beta chains from one sample in a study of blood T cells in healthy people across ages. TCRdb processed the 5' RACE reads anew with MiXCR; each CDR3 protein has one entry. The data contain 1.5 million to 2 million distinct CDR3 sequences, just under 50% of them singletons. The material sequenced was blood. The receptors derive from a woman aged 40 to 50 in good health. CDR3s include the opening cysteine and the closing phenylalanine or tryptophan. A D gene is named only where the DNA matches it firmly. For some rows the clone size is stated as once, few or many, or as a class when expanded; others skip it.

J,size,length,D,V,DNA,CDR3
TRBJ1-4,NA,14,NA,TRBV20-1,TGCAGTGCTAGAGTCGGGGGGGCGGGTGAAAAACTGTTTTTT,CSARVGGAGEKLFF
TRBJ1-2,NA,16,NA,TRBV27,TGTGCCAGCAGTTGGGCTCGTCCTCCGGGAGGCGGTGGCCACACCTTC,CASSWARPPGGGGHTF
TRBJ2-5,NA,14,NA,TRBV15,TGTGCCACCAGCTCCCGTCTACAGCAAGAGACCCAGTACTTC,CATSSRLQQETQYF
TRBJ1-6,NA,18,NA,TRBV4-2,TGTGCCAGCAGCCAAGATTATAACCGGCAGGGTGATAATTCACCCCTCCACTTT,CASSQDYNRQGDNSPLHF
TRBJ1-4,NA,14,NA,TRBV27,TGTGCCAGCAGCATAATTGCAACTAATGAAAAACTGTTTTTT,CASSIIATNEKLFF
TRBJ2-5,NA,14,TRBD1,TRBV20-1,TGCAGTGCTCAGGGACAGGGAGCGCAGGAGACCCAGTACTTC,CSAQGQGAQETQYF
TRBJ2-7,NA,17,TRBD2,TRBV27,TGTGCCAGCAGTTTAACGGGACTAGCGGGGGGACCCTACGAGCAGTACTTC,CASSLTGLAGGPYEQYF
TRBJ2-4,NA,15,NA,TRBV4-3,TGCGCCAGCAGCCAAGATAGACCTGCCAAAAACATTCAGTACTTC,CASSQDRPAKNIQYF
TRBJ2-7,few,15,TRBD1,TRBV20-1,TGCAGTGCTAGGAAGACGGACAGGGTCTGGTACGAGCAGTACTTC,CSARKTDRVWYEQYF
TRBJ2-5,NA,15,NA,TRBV7-9,TGTGCCAGCAGCGCGGCCGGGGTTAACAAAGAGACCCAGTACTTC,CASSAAGVNKETQYF
TRBJ2-1,few,14,NA,TRBV28,TGTGCCAGCAGTTCGGGGGCTCTATACAATGAGCAGTTCTTC,CASSSGALYNEQFF
TRBJ2-3,NA,14,NA,TRBV28,TGTGCCAGCACTCCAGGAACTGAAGGAGATACGCAGTATTTT,CASTPGTEGDTQYF
TRBJ2-7,NA,15,TRBD1,TRBV15,TGTGCCACCAGCAGAGCGGGACAGGGCCCCAATGAGCAGTACTTC,CATSRAGQGPNEQYF
TRBJ1-5,NA,17,NA,TRBV20-1,TGCAGTGCTAGAGATGACGCGACGGACGATAGCAATCAGCCCCAGCATTTT,CSARDDATDDSNQPQHF
TRBJ2-3,NA,14,TRBD2,TRBV12-3/TRBV12-4,TGTGCCAGCAGGCCGGACCGGGGGGCAGATACGCAGTATTTT,CASRPDRGADTQYF
TRBJ2-6,once,15,NA,TRBV29-1,TGCAGCGTCCTCGGTGGCGTAAGTGGGGCCAACGTCCTGACTTTC,CSVLGGVSGANVLTF
TRBJ2-7,NA,13,NA,TRBV6-1,TGTGCCAGCAGTGAAGCCCCAACCTACGAGCAGTACTTC,CASSEAPTYEQYF
TRBJ2-1,NA,14,TRBD2,TRBV11-3,TGTGCCAGCAGCTTGGGGGGGGAGGACAATGAGCAGTTCTTC,CASSLGGEDNEQFF
TRBJ2-5,few,15,TRBD1,TRBV27,TGTGCCAGCAGTTTATTAGGGGGCGTCGTGGAGACCCAGTACTTC,CASSLLGGVVETQYF
TRBJ2-4,NA,14,TRBD2,TRBV4-3,TGCGCCAGCAGCCCGAACCGGGGGGTTGACATTCAGTACTTC,CASSPNRGVDIQYF
TRBJ2-1,few,16,TRBD2,TRBV27,TGTGCCAGCAGCCTTCAGGGACTAGCGGGGGAAGGTGAGCAGTTCTTC,CASSLQGLAGEGEQFF
TRBJ2-1,NA,17,TRBD2,TRBV27,TGTGCCAGCAGTTCAATATCCGGGACTAGCAGCTACAATGAGCAGTTCTTC,CASSSISGTSSYNEQFF
TRBJ1-1,once,11,NA,TRBV6-5,TGTGCCAGCCTCAGTCCAGCTGAAGCTTTCTTT,CASLSPAEAFF
TRBJ2-4,few,15,TRBD2,TRBV20-1,TGCAGTGCTAGAGGAGTTAGCGGGGGGATAAACATTCAGTACTTC,CSARGVSGGINIQYF
TRBJ2-3,NA,15,NA,TRBV9,TGTGCCAGCAGCCGGTCGGGGTCCCGGGGTGATACGCAGTATTTT,CASSRSGSRGDTQYF
TRBJ2-5,NA,13,NA,TRBV2,TGTGCCAGCAGTGGAGTGAAAGTGAAGACCCAGTACTTC,CASSGVKVKTQYF
TRBJ2-7,many,12,NA,TRBV2,TGTGCCAGCAGGGGGGGAGCCTACGAGCAGTACTTC,CASRGGAYEQYF
TRBJ1-2,once,15,TRBD1,TRBV9,TGTGCCAGCAGCGTAGGGCTCACAGGGGTGAATGGCTACACCTTC,CASSVGLTGVNGYTF
TRBJ2-6,NA,15,NA,TRBV20-1,TGCAGTGCTAAACAACAGGGAGCCGGGGCCAACGTCCTGACTTTC,CSAKQQGAGANVLTF
TRBJ1-5,NA,16,NA,TRBV6-2/TRBV6-3,TGTGCCACAACCCAATGGACAGACCTAAGCAATCAGCCCCAGCATTTT,CATTQWTDLSNQPQHF
TRBJ2-5,few,17,TRBD2,TRBV28,TGTGCCAGCAGCACAGGGGGGCTAGCGGGAGCCCAAGAGACCCAGTACTTC,CASSTGGLAGAQETQYF